This T cell receptor beta chain was profiled in a study of blood T cell repertoires in COVID-19. As for the study in general: Samples representing acute and convalescent COVID-19 were sourced from the United States, Italy and Spain. PBMCs, B-cell-depleted T cells, or T cells were the source of the cDNA or gDNA that made up the material.

Trimming removed 3 bases from V and 0 bases from J, with 9 bases in between. This CDR3 spans 15 amino acids. Germline CDR1 is LNHDA and CDR2 is SQIVND (reference sequence). Original processing methods: The authors estimated nucleated cell counts from reference gene primer amplification. Clones were sequenced by immunoSEQ multiplex PCR, and TCRdb holds only the in-frame ones, with some missing. The V and J calls and clone size are taken from that table; D and trimming were inferred from the DNA. The data hold around 140,000 clones, with more than 75% observed a single time. The TCR was taken from a human donor with acute or convalescent COVID-19. The donor label of this sample is uncertain. The chain combines TRBV19 with TRBJ1-3, with D uncertain. The source material was peripheral blood. CDR3 amino acids: CASSMGSSSGNTIYF. The CDR3 bases are TGTGCCAGTAGTATGGGCTCCAGCTCTGGAAACACCATATATTTT.